These T cell receptor beta chains were read from a single sample in a study of OX40 agonist ivuxolimab in advanced cancers. Repertoires were generated with immunoSEQ multiplex PCR, while TCRdb's copy carries only in-frame clones and drops some. The table records about 66,000 clones, more than 75% of them present only once. Material: CD4+ or CD8+ T cells sorted from blood, obtained in a trial of the OX40 agonist ivuxolimab. The receptors were sampled from an adult with an advanced solid tumor such as melanoma, head and neck, liver or kidney cancer. The CDR3 runs from the conserved cysteine through the conserved F or W. Each record gives: D gene, J gene, V gene, CDR3 protein, CDR3 DNA. D genes are given only for firm matches.

TRBD1	TRBJ1-3	TRBV7-2	CASSLNTAGGGNTIYF	TGTGCCAGCAGCTTAAATACCGCAGGGGGAGGAAACACCATATATTTT
.	TRBJ2-5	TRBV9	CASSVGGSQETQYF	TGTGCCAGCAGCGTAGGAGGTTCGCAAGAGACCCAGTACTTC
.	TRBJ1-2	TRBV11-2	CASSLGSFYGYTF	TGTGCCAGCAGCTTAGGGAGTTTCTATGGCTACACCTTC
.	TRBJ1-2	TRBV7-8	CASSGTSYGYTF	TGTGCCAGCAGCGGGACAAGCTATGGCTACACCTTC
TRBD1	TRBJ2-3	TRBV5-1	CASSRLDRGDTQYF	TGCGCCAGCAGCCGACTCGACAGGGGAGATACGCAGTATTTT
.	TRBJ2-5	TRBV7-2	CASSLVTGKETQYF	TGTGCCAGCAGCTTAGTGACGGGGAAAGAGACCCAGTACTTC
TRBD1	TRBJ1-1	TRBV19	CASSSQVGTGEAFF	TGTGCCAGTAGTTCCCAAGTTGGGACAGGGGAAGCTTTCTTT
.	TRBJ2-3	TRBV5-1	CASSFQGIVTDTQYF	TGCGCCAGCAGCTTCCAGGGGATAGTCACAGATACGCAGTATTTT
.	TRBJ2-1	TRBV11-3	CASSLDLRILGGEQFF	TGTGCCAGCAGCTTAGATCTCAGGATCTTGGGCGGTGAGCAGTTCTTC
.	TRBJ1-3	TRBV7-2	CASSDHYFSGNTIYF	TGTGCCAGCAGCGATCATTACTTCTCTGGAAACACCATATATTTT
.	TRBJ2-5	TRBV7-8	CASSRALQETQYF	TGTGCCAGCAGTCGGGCATTACAAGAGACCCAGTACTTC
TRBD2	TRBJ2-1	TRBV27	CASSLEGTRYLNEQFF	TGTGCCAGCAGTTTAGAAGGGACTAGGTACCTAAATGAGCAGTTCTTC
.	TRBJ2-5	TRBV5-6	CASSLALQETQYF	TGTGCCAGCAGCTTGGCCCTCCAAGAGACCCAGTACTTC
.	TRBJ1-1	TRBV5-4	CASSERVNTEAFF	TGTGCCAGCAGCGAGAGGGTGAACACTGAAGCTTTCTTT
.	TRBJ1-2	TRBV7-2	CASSLVSAGFFTF	TGTGCCAGCAGCTTAGTGTCGGCAGGTTTCTTCACCTTC
.	TRBJ1-1	TRBV5-5	CASSLVLIRGEAFF	TGTGCCAGCAGCTTGGTCCTGATTAGGGGTGAAGCTTTCTTT
TRBD2	TRBJ2-3	TRBV11-2	CASSFGETGGDTQYF	TGTGCCAGCAGTTTTGGAGAGACGGGGGGAGATACGCAGTATTTT
.	TRBJ1-3	TRBV23-1	CASSRRDLGSTIYF	TGCGCCAGCAGTCGCCGGGACCTAGGGAGCACCATATATTTT
.	TRBJ1-2	TRBV9	CASSTGTVGGYGYTF	TGTGCCAGCAGCACCGGGACCGTTGGCGGCTATGGCTACACCTTC
.	TRBJ1-1	TRBV9	CASSVDSQMNTEAFF	TGTGCCAGCAGCGTAGACTCCCAAATGAACACTGAAGCTTTCTTT
TRBD1	TRBJ1-5	TRBV2	CASSATGQSNQPQHF	TGTGCCAGCAGTGCCACGGGACAGTCAAATCAGCCCCAGCATTTT
.	TRBJ2-5	TRBV7-2	CASSLVTGGPGETQYF	TGTGCCAGCAGCTTAGTAACCGGGGGGCCTGGGGAGACCCAGTACTTC